The 24 T cell receptor beta chains below were found in one sample sequenced in a study of blood T cell repertoires in COVID-19. The repertoire was sequenced with immunoSEQ multiplex PCR; TCRdb's copy has only in-frame clones and lacks some. The sample includes some 58,000 clones, 80% to 90% of them seen just once. Material: peripheral blood. These receptors were taken from a human donor in a cohort sampled during active COVID-19.

The chain links TRBV24-1 to TRBJ2-7; a possible D gene is TRBD1 (5 bases). This CDR3 region has 17 residues. Trimming took off 0 bases at V and 0 bases at J, with 14 bases between the two ends. Germline loops: CDR1 KGHDR, CDR2 SFDVKD. The CDR3 here is CATSDLPHRTSSYEQYF. The CDR3 DNA reads as TGTGCCACCAGTGATTTGCCTCACAGGACCAGCTCCTACGAGCAGTACTTC.

This clone was observed a handful of times. V gene TRBV7-2 combines with J gene TRBJ1-1; no clear D. Trimming took 1 base from V and 4 from J, leaving 7 bases between them. This CDR3 spans 13 amino acids. From germline, CDR1 is SGHTA and CDR2 FQGNSA. Written as DNA, the CDR3 is TGTGCCAGCAGCTTAGTGCAGTTCACTGAAGCTTTCTTT. It encodes CASSLVQFTEAFF.

This clone was recorded once. V gene TRBV10-3 combines with J gene TRBJ1-1, with D unresolved. The germline V gene has CDR1 ENHRY and CDR2 SYGVKD. Trimming took 10 bases from V and 1 from J, leaving 19 bases between them. The CDR3 consists of 15 residues. The CDR3 nucleotides are TGTGCCACAAAACGTACGGGTGGAGGGAACACTGAAGCTTTCTTT. Protein sequence: CATKRTGGGNTEAFF.

The chain recombines TRBV20-1 with TRBJ2-3; the match to TRBD1 covers 11 bases. The J segment lost 0 bases and the V segment lost 3 bases, leaving 8 bases of the junction unmatched. Germline V gene data show CDR1 as DFQATT and CDR2 as SNEGSKA (reference sequence). The CDR3 covers 17 residues. The CDR3 is CSASLGTGGISTDTQYF. CDR3 nucleotides: TGCAGTGCTAGTTTAGGGACAGGGGGAATTAGCACAGATACGCAGTATTTT.

The chain uses TRBV6-5 and TRBJ2-1; tentatively, D is TRBD2 (5 bases). Germline values: CDR1 MNHEY, CDR2 SVGAGI. This CDR3 is 14 amino acids long. Deletions cut 5 bases from V and 5 bases from J, with 13 bases between. The chain's CDR3 is CASSTRPGNNEQFF. The CDR3 DNA is TGTGCCAGCAGTACCCGACCGGGGAACAATGAGCAGTTCTTC.

This sequence joins TRBV6-5 and TRBJ1-6; TRBD1 matches 7 bases. J lost 10 bases, V lost 4 bases, and 7 bases had no gene match. This CDR3 region has 14 residues. Germline assignment: CDR1 MNHEY and CDR2 SVGAGI. The CDR3 bases are TGTGCCAGCAGTTTTACTACAGGGGAATCACCCCTCCACTTT. Its protein product is CASSFTTGESPLHF.

V is TRBV6-5 and J is TRBJ2-7; D may be TRBD2 (6 bases). V was cut by 3 bases and J by 2 bases, with 14 bases left in between. The CDR3 runs to 15 residues. Germline CDR1 and CDR2: MNHEY and SVGAGI. CDR3 in DNA: TGTGCCAGCAGTTATAGGCGGACGGGGGCCTACGAGCAGTACTTC. Its protein product is CASSYRRTGAYEQYF.

This sequence joins TRBV28 and TRBJ2-7; 10 bases are a match to TRBD1. The germline V gene has CDR1 MDHEN and CDR2 SYDVKM. This CDR3 is built from 14 residues. The J segment lost 7 bases and the V segment lost 5 bases, leaving 8 bases of the junction unmatched. CDR3 sequence: CASSLRQGAREQYF. The CDR3 DNA reads TGTGCCAGCAGTCTAAGACAGGGGGCTCGGGAGCAGTACTTC. Complete variable domain (other parts from reference TRBV28 and TRBJ2-7): DVKVTQSSRYLVKRTGEKVFLECVQDMDHENMFWYRQDPGLGLRLIYFSYDVKMKEKGDIPEGYSVSREKKERFSLILESASTNQTSMYLCASSLRQGAREQYFGPGTRLTVT.

V and J are TRBV6-5 and TRBJ1-2, with a weak D call TRBD1 (6 bases). V lost 7 bases and J lost 4, with 16 bases in between. CDR3 length equals 14 residues. Germline V gives CDR1 MNHEY, CDR2 SVGAGI. CDR3 in DNA: TGTGCCAGCATCCTGGACCGGGACACCTATGGCTACACCTTC. Its translation: CASILDRDTYGYTF.

This clone was counted between two and nine times. The gene calls are TRBV6-1 and TRBJ1-2; the D gene is possibly TRBD1 (5 bases). CDR1 is MNHNS, CDR2 SASEGT, per germline. Trimming removed 1 base at V and 4 bases at J, with 13 bases between. This CDR3 contains 15 residues. For the CDR3, the DNA is TGTGCCAGCAGTGAAGGAGAGTTAAGGGGCTATGGCTACACCTTC. This codes for CASSEGELRGYGYTF.

The chain combines TRBV16 with TRBJ1-2, with unresolved D. This CDR3 region has 13 residues. With 2 bases removed from V and 1 base from J, the gap between germline ends came to 5 bases. Germline assignment: CDR1 KGHSY and CDR2 FQNENV. The CDR3 sequence: CASSQASNYGYTF. The CDR3 DNA is TGTGCCAGCAGCCAAGCCAGTAACTATGGCTACACCTTC.

The chain combines TRBV9 with TRBJ2-3; 10 positions agree with TRBD2. CDR1 and CDR2 from the germline V gene are SGDLS and YYNGEE. This CDR3 comprises 17 residues. V shed 3 bases, J shed 0 bases, and the junction held 7 bases outside the gene matches. CDR3 protein: CASSGPTAGGSTDTQYF. The CDR3 nucleotides read TGTGCCAGCAGCGGCCCTACAGCGGGGGGGAGCACAGATACGCAGTATTTT.

This clone came up once. The J gene is TRBJ2-3, the V gene TRBV9; D gene uncertain. V was trimmed by 7 bases and J by 4 bases, leaving 10 bases between them. Germline V lookup: CDR1 SGDLS, CDR2 YYNGEE. CDR3 size: 12 residues. The CDR3 DNA follows: TGTGCCAGCGGTCCATCAGCAGATACGCAGTATTTT. Translation gives CASGPSADTQYF.

This chain links TRBV2 with TRBJ2-3; D may be TRBD1 (6 bases). CDR1 and CDR2 (germline): SNHLY, FYNNEI. The CDR3 is 13 amino acids. Trimming took 4 bases from V and 4 from J, leaving 9 bases between them. The CDR3 DNA is TGTGCCAGCAGTGTTGGGGGCCCAGATACGCAGTATTTT. This gives the protein CASSVGGPDTQYF.

V and J are TRBV5-1 and TRBJ1-1; maybe TRBD1 (6 bases). V was shortened by 0 bases and J by 4 bases, with 10 bases between the two germline ends. This CDR3 contains 14 residues. The V gene's germline CDR1 is SGHRS and CDR2 YFSETQ. As DNA, the CDR3 is TGCGCCAGCAGCTTGGCCGGGGGGGCCACTGAAGCTTTCTTT. This encodes CASSLAGGATEAFF.

The chain employs TRBV4-1 and TRBJ2-5, with 12 bases aligning to TRBD1. The CDR3 totals 19 residues. V shed 3 bases, J shed 4 bases, and the junction held 15 bases outside the gene matches. Germline CDR1 is MGHRA and CDR2 is YSYEKL. The DNA for the CDR3 is TGCGCCAGCAGCCAGGATGCCTCCGGGACAGGGGGCTGGAGAGAGACCCAGTACTTC. It encodes CASSQDASGTGGWRETQYF.

The V gene is TRBV2, the J gene TRBJ2-2; 9 bases are shared with TRBD2. The CDR3 spans 16 residues. With 5 bases clipped from V and 5 bases from J, the junction kept 9 bases outside the gene matches. Per the germline V gene, CDR1 is SNHLY and CDR2 is FYNNEI. The CDR3 region has the DNA TGTGCCAGCAGTCTTAGCGGGGGCCTCTGGACCGGGGAGCTGTTTTTT. Translating gives CASSLSGGLWTGELFF.

The V and J genes are TRBV24-1 and TRBJ2-1; 14 nucleotides line up with TRBD2. The CDR3 contains 15 residues. Germline CDR1 and CDR2: KGHDR and SFDVKD. The J segment lost 10 bases and the V segment lost 4 bases, leaving 5 bases of the junction unmatched. The CDR3 is CATSDPRTSGGEQFF. In DNA form, the CDR3 reads TGTGCCACCAGTGACCCTCGGACTAGCGGGGGGGAGCAGTTCTTC.

The V and J genes are TRBV7-2 and TRBJ1-1, with D possibly TRBD1 on 6 matching bases. This CDR3 is built from 13 residues. Between the trimmed V and J ends, which lost 5 bases and 4 bases, there was a span of 11 bases. The germline V gene encodes CDR1 SGHTA and CDR2 FQGNSA. CDR3 residues: CASSPGTFTEAFF. CDR3 in DNA: TGTGCCAGCAGCCCCGGGACATTCACTGAAGCTTTCTTT.

The chain couples TRBV6-5 to TRBJ2-3; 8 nucleotides agree with TRBD1. CDR3 size: 15 residues. The V gene end was trimmed by 6 bases and the J gene end by 3 bases; junction bases not matched to a gene: 8. Germline V lookup: CDR1 MNHEY, CDR2 SVGAGI. CDR3 nucleotide sequence: TGTGCCAGCAGAGAGGACAGGGCGGTGACAGATACGCAGTATTTT. It encodes CASREDRAVTDTQYF.

This chain joins TRBV9 and TRBJ2-3; TRBD2 aligns across 9 bases. This CDR3 has 16 residues. With V trimmed by 0 bases and J by 3 bases, 5 bases remained unmatched. Germline assignment: CDR1 SGDLS and CDR2 YYNGEE. This CDR3 reads CASSVAGGGVTDTQYF. The CDR3 bases are TGTGCCAGCAGCGTAGCCGGCGGGGGGGTGACAGATACGCAGTATTTT.

The J gene is TRBJ2-2, the V gene TRBV3-1 (or the pseudogene TRBV3-2), with D possibly matching TRBD2 (6 bases). V was trimmed by 6 bases and J by 6 bases, leaving 14 bases between them. CDR1 and CDR2 (germline): LGHDT, YNNKEL (reference sequence). The CDR3 runs to 14 residues. The CDR3 DNA follows: TGTGCCAGCAGAGGGACTCGTACGGCCGGGGAGCTGTTTTTT. Translated: CASRGTRTAGELFF.

In this sample, this clone turned up once. The chain has TRBV2 and TRBJ1-4, with 11 bases identical to TRBD1. V lost 4 bases and J lost 8; bases outside the gene matches: 6. CDR3 length equals 15 residues. Per germline, CDR1 SNHLY and CDR2 FYNNEI. The CDR3 coding sequence is TGTGCCAGCAGTGCCGGACAGGGGGCCTGGGAAAAACTGTTTTTT. It codes for CASSAGQGAWEKLFF.

This clone was counted between two and nine times. This chain connects TRBV10-1 to TRBJ2-5, with D unclear. CDR1 is WNHNN, CDR2 SYGVQD, per germline (reference sequence). This CDR3 contains 13 residues. Trimming pared 5 bases from V and 2 bases from J, leaving 9 bases between. The chain's CDR3 is CASSSQIQETQYF. The CDR3 DNA reads as TGCGCCAGCAGTTCACAGATTCAAGAGACCCAGTACTTC.